Below, 2 T cell receptor beta chains from the same sample are listed, as sequenced in a study of OX40 agonist ivuxolimab in advanced cancers. Sequencing used immunoSEQ multiplex PCR; TCRdb keeps in-frame clones, though not all of them. Among fewer than 20,000 clones, roughly 90% were seen once, and the ten largest hold under 5%. The sequencing here drew on CD4+ or CD8+ T cells sorted from blood, taken in a trial of the OX40 agonist ivuxolimab. The source of these receptors is an adult with an advanced solid tumor such as melanoma, head and neck, liver or kidney cancer.

Here the CDR3 DNA reads TGTGCCAGCAGCCTAACGGGGGTGGGGCAGTACTTC. This sequence encodes CASSLTGVGQYF. The rearrangement uses TRBV7-2 and TRBJ2-7, with D possibly TRBD2 on 6 matching bases. Germline CDR1 SGHTA, CDR2 FQGNSA. This CDR3 is built from 12 residues. Trimming removed 5 bases from V and 9 bases from J, with 14 bases in between.

By share, this clone ranks as medium-sized. At the DNA level, this CDR3 is encoded by other sequences in the same sample as well. The chain has TRBV6-5 and TRBJ1-5, with D perhaps matching TRBD1 (6 bases). This CDR3 has 13 amino acids. CDR1 and CDR2 (germline): MNHEY, SVGAGI. The germline V and J ends were trimmed by 5 bases and 7 bases, with 12 bases remaining between them. DNA for the CDR3: TGTGCCAGCAGTCTGCAACAGGGCCAGCCCCAGCATTTT. Protein product: CASSLQQGQPQHF.